The 10 T cell receptor beta chains below all came from one sample that was sequenced in a study of cytomegalovirus exposure and HLA in healthy donors. It was with 60 Vbeta and 13 Jbeta primers that the PCR ran. Data came from immunoSEQ multiplex PCR; TCRdb stores just in-frame clones and leaves some out. The table shows 180,000 or so clones, with nearly 80% occurring only once. The sequenced sample consisted of PBMCs. The receptors here all came from a female donor in good health and CMV-seronegative.

The V and J genes are TRBV19 and TRBJ2-7; TRBD1 matches 9 bases. CDR1 and CDR2 (germline): LNHDA, SQIVND (reference sequence). CDR3 length equals 12 residues. The V segment lost 3 bases and the J segment 6 bases; nucleotides outside the gene matches: 0. The CDR3 coding sequence is TGTGCCAGTAGTATGGGACAGGGCGAGCAGTACTTC. The encoded protein is CASSMGQGEQYF.

This clone has more than one count but fewer than ten. The chain uses TRBV6-4 and TRBJ2-1; 10 bases map to TRBD2. V gave up 3 bases and J gave up 6 bases; unmatched junction bases: 5. CDR1 and CDR2 from the germline V gene are MRHNA and SNTAGT. The CDR3 length is 15 residues. The CDR3 protein is CASSEASGGLNEQFF. The CDR3 bases are TGTGCCAGCAGTGAAGCTAGCGGGGGACTCAATGAGCAGTTCTTC.

This sequence joins TRBV30 and TRBJ1-1; weak D call: TRBD1 (6 bases). The CDR3 is 13 amino acids. The germline V gene has CDR1 GTSNPN and CDR2 SVGIG (reference sequence). V was trimmed by 5 bases and J by 0 bases, leaving 10 bases between them. CDR3 DNA sequence: TGTGCCTGGCAAACAGGGATGAACACTGAAGCTTTCTTT. Protein: CAWQTGMNTEAFF.

The chain employs TRBV28 and TRBJ2-7, with a possible D match to TRBD1 (5 bases). V was trimmed by 5 bases and J by 5 bases, leaving 16 bases between them. The CDR3 covers 14 residues. Germline V gene lookup returns CDR1 MDHEN and CDR2 SYDVKM. As DNA, the CDR3 is TGTGCCAGCAGTACTACCAGGGAAATCAACGAGCAGTACTTC. Residues: CASSTTREINEQYF.

CDR3 sequence reads: CASSLLRDVLAGPASFTQYF. The CDR3 nucleotides are TGTGCCAGCAGTTTATTGCGCGATGTTTTAGCGGGACCTGCCTCCTTTACGCAGTATTTT. This rearrangement joins TRBV28 to TRBJ2-3; 8 nucleotides align to TRBD2. The CDR3 covers 20 residues. Germline-derived CDR1 and CDR2 are MDHEN and SYDVKM. V lost 1 base to trimming and J lost 8 bases; unmatched junction nucleotides: 23. The full variable domain, in which reference TRBV28 and TRBJ2-3 provide the parts outside the CDR3, is DVKVTQSSRYLVKRTGEKVFLECVQDMDHENMFWYRQDPGLGLRLIYFSYDVKMKEKGDIPEGYSVSREKKERFSLILESASTNQTSMYLCASSLLRDVLAGPASFTQYFGPGTRLTVL.

The chain has TRBV6-4 and TRBJ1-5; D is possibly TRBD1 (6 bases). The CDR3 spans 18 residues. The germline V gene encodes CDR1 MRHNA and CDR2 SNTAGT. The germline V and J ends were trimmed by 5 bases and 0 bases, with 20 bases remaining between them. CDR3 coding DNA: TGTGCCAGCAGTAGACGGACAGACACCCCGTATAGCAATCAGCCCCAGCATTTT. Encoded protein: CASSRRTDTPYSNQPQHF.

CDR3 nucleotide sequence: TGTGCCAGCACTCTAGCGGGATGGTACGAGCAGTACTTC. Translated, it gives CASTLAGWYEQYF. The chain combines TRBV6-1 with TRBJ2-7, with 9 positions matching TRBD2. Looked up from germline, CDR1 is MNHNS and CDR2 is SASEGT. Trimming at V came to 7 bases and at J to 4 bases, leaving 5 bases not matched to a gene. The CDR3 covers 13 residues.

The rearrangement links TRBV25-1 to TRBJ2-1; D is uncertain. The CDR3 loop spans 11 amino acids. CDR1 and CDR2 (germline): MGHDK, SYGVNS. With 1 base removed from V and 8 bases from J, the gap between germline ends came to 3 bases. The CDR3 loop reads CASSELDEQFF. The CDR3 bases are TGTGCCAGCAGTGAATTAGATGAGCAGTTCTTC.

This chain connects TRBV5-1 to TRBJ2-7, with D maybe TRBD2 (5 bases). The V gene's germline CDR1 is SGHRS and CDR2 YFSETQ. This CDR3 contains 14 residues. V lost 0 bases and J lost 2, with 9 bases in between. In nucleotides, the CDR3 is TGCGCCAGCAGCTTGGCGGCGGGCGCCTACGAGCAGTACTTC. This codes for CASSLAAGAYEQYF. Full variable domain (missing parts from reference TRBV5-1 and TRBJ2-7): KAGVTQTPRYLIKTRGQQVTLSCSPISGHRSVSWYQQTPGQGLQFLFEYFSETQRNKGNFPGRFSGRQFSNSRSEMNVSTLELGDSALYLCASSLAAGAYEQYFGPGTRLTVT.

V gene TRBV7-2 combines with J gene TRBJ2-7; maybe TRBD1 (6 bases). The germline V gene has CDR1 SGHTA and CDR2 FQGNSA. V lost 5 bases and J lost 7, with 12 bases in between. The CDR3 spans 12 residues. CDR3 in amino acids: CASSRGSREQYF. Written as DNA, the CDR3 is TGTGCCAGCAGCAGGGGGTCCCGGGAGCAGTACTTC.